The clone carrying this TCR beta chain came up a few times. These data originate in a study of T cells in Graves' hyperthyroidism and ophthalmopathy. The source material, RNA transcripts, was used to amplify TCR beta CDR3 regions. TCR CDR3 regions were first amplified by RT-PCR with HTBI primers. TCRdb used MiXCR to reprocess the multiplex PCR reads, holding one entry per CDR3 protein. The sample includes hundreds of thousands of distinct CDR3 sequences, approximately 40% seen only once; the top ten take approximately 8.7%. CDR1 is SGHVS and CDR2 is FNYEAQ in the germline V gene. The V and J ends lost 1 base and 5 bases respectively, with 11 bases between them. The CDR3 contains 14 residues.

Material: blood. The chain has TRBV7-6 and TRBJ1-1; D uncertain. This clonotype was obtained from a man aged 18-30 years with Graves' hyperthyroidism. The CDR3 reads CASSLGDLETEAFF. CDR3 nucleotides: TGTGCCAGCAGCTTAGGGGATTTGGAAACTGAAGCTTTCTTT.